Below are 22 T cell receptor beta chains sequenced from a single sample in a study of blood T cell repertoires in COVID-19. The repertoire was sequenced with immunoSEQ multiplex PCR; TCRdb's copy has only in-frame clones and lacks some. The data show 90,000 to 120,000 clones, roughly four fifths seen once. Sequencing was performed on peripheral blood. Receptors were obtained from a woman aged 70 to 79 with acute or convalescent COVID-19.

This clone occurred once. V usage is TRBV7-9 and J usage is TRBJ2-1; perhaps TRBD1 as D (6 bases). The V end was cut by 0 bases, the J end by 12 bases, with 15 bases between. Germline V lookup: CDR1 SEHNR, CDR2 FQNEAQ (reference sequence). This CDR3 region has 14 residues. For the CDR3, the DNA is TGTGCCAGCAGCTTAGCAGGGTCCCTAGGGGGGCAGTTCTTC. It yields the protein CASSLAGSLGGQFF. Using reference TRBV7-9 and TRBJ2-1 for the parts outside the CDR3, the full variable domain is DTGVSQNPRHKITKRGQNVTFRCDPISEHNRLYWYRQTLGQGPEFLTYFQNEAQLEKSRLLSDRFSAERPKGSFSTLEIQRTEQGDSAMYLCASSLAGSLGGQFFGPGTRLTVL.

The rearrangement uses TRBV6-5 and TRBJ1-6, with 8 bases lining up with TRBD1. V dropped 7 bases and J dropped 8; count of bases not matched to a gene: 7. Germline assignment: CDR1 MNHEY and CDR2 SVGAGI. The CDR3 has 14 residues. CDR3 coding DNA: TGTGCCAGCACCGCACCAGGGGGCGATTCACCCCTCCACTTT. Translated, it gives CASTAPGGDSPLHF.

The J gene is TRBJ1-2, the V gene TRBV20-1; 7 bases are a match to TRBD1. There are 13 residues in the CDR3. J gave up 5 bases and V 3 bases, and 6 bases lay outside the gene matches. CDR1 and CDR2 (germline): DFQATT, SNEGSKA (reference sequence). CDR3 in amino acids: CSASMTGWYGYTF. The CDR3 coding sequence is TGCAGTGCTAGTATGACAGGGTGGTATGGCTACACCTTC.

This sequence joins TRBV28 and TRBJ2-4; tentative D call: TRBD1 (5 bases). The CDR3 loop spans 14 amino acids. Germline-derived CDR1 and CDR2 are MDHEN and SYDVKM. The germline V and J ends were trimmed by 7 bases and 6 bases, with 16 bases remaining between them. CDR3 in DNA: TGTGCCAGCACCGCGACAGTAGGGTTAAACATTCAGTACTTC. Translated, it gives CASTATVGLNIQYF.

Regarding this clone: Different DNA sequences within this sample yield the same CDR3. This chain uses TRBV6-5 with TRBJ2-1, with 7 bases aligning to TRBD2. Looked up from germline, CDR1 is MNHEY and CDR2 is SVGAGI. V shed 0 bases, J shed 0 bases, and the junction held 2 bases outside the gene matches. The CDR3 consists of 16 residues. This chain's CDR3 is CASSYSGGSSYNEQFF. The CDR3 DNA sequence: TGTGCCAGCAGTTACTCGGGGGGGAGCTCCTACAATGAGCAGTTCTTC.

This clone came up a few times. The V call is TRBV18, the J call TRBJ1-2, with D possibly being TRBD1 (5 bases). V was cut by 6 bases and J by 4 bases, with 15 bases left in between. CDR3 length equals 14 residues. CDR1 and CDR2 from the germline V gene are KGHSH and LQKENI. CDR3 bases: TGTGCCAGCTCTCCCTTAGACAGTATCTATGGCTACACCTTC. This gives the protein CASSPLDSIYGYTF.

J is TRBJ1-1 and V is TRBV19, with 7 bases matching TRBD1. Trimming at V came to 3 bases and at J to 8 bases, leaving 6 bases not matched to a gene. The length of the CDR3 is 13 residues. Looked up from germline, CDR1 is LNHDA and CDR2 is SQIVND (reference sequence). The CDR3 DNA is TGTGCCAGTAGTATGGGACAGCCGACCGAAGCTTTCTTT. It yields the protein CASSMGQPTEAFF.

In nucleotides, the CDR3 is TGTGCCAGCAGCCAAGGTACGGTTCCATATTATGGCTACACCTTC. Translation gives CASSQGTVPYYGYTF. The rearrangement uses TRBV3-1 (or the pseudogene TRBV3-2) and TRBJ1-2; D is uncertain. The germline gives CDR1 LGHDT, CDR2 YNNKEL (reference sequence). Trimming removed 1 base at V and 5 bases at J, with 14 bases between. The CDR3 is made up of 15 amino acids.

The chain joins TRBV7-9 to TRBJ1-2; D unresolved. The germline gives CDR1 SEHNR, CDR2 FQNEAQ (reference sequence). This CDR3 spans 14 amino acids. Trimming cost V 1 base and J 8 bases, with 14 bases left between them. CDR3 sequence: CASSLEAVRVGYTF. The CDR3 region has the DNA TGTGCCAGCAGCTTAGAGGCGGTCAGAGTAGGCTACACCTTC. The variable domain in full, completed from reference TRBV7-9 and TRBJ1-2, reads DTGVSQNPRHKITKRGQNVTFRCDPISEHNRLYWYRQTLGQGPEFLTYFQNEAQLEKSRLLSDRFSAERPKGSFSTLEIQRTEQGDSAMYLCASSLEAVRVGYTFGSGTRLTVV.

The J gene is TRBJ1-2, the V gene TRBV19; D unclear. The V and J ends lost 7 bases and 1 base respectively, with 13 bases between them. Germline V gene data show CDR1 as LNHDA and CDR2 as SQIVND (reference sequence). The CDR3 loop spans 14 amino acids. The CDR3 DNA reads as TGTGCCAGTACCCGACCCCACAGTAACTATGGCTACACCTTC. Its protein is CASTRPHSNYGYTF. The entire variable domain, with the rest obtained from reference TRBV19 and TRBJ1-2, is as follows: DGGITQSPKYLFRKEGQNVTLSCEQNLNHDAMYWYRQDPGQGLRLIYYSQIVNDFQKGDIAEGYSVSREKKESFPLTVTSAQKNPTAFYLCASTRPHSNYGYTFGSGTRLTVV.

The chain joins TRBV7-2 to TRBJ2-5, with D tentatively TRBD1 (5 bases). V was pared by 1 base and J by 4 bases, with 7 bases between. The CDR3 contains 13 residues. Germline assignment: CDR1 SGHTA and CDR2 FQGNSA. CDR3: CASSLGRGETQYF. In DNA, the CDR3 is TGTGCCAGCAGCTTAGGAAGGGGAGAGACCCAGTACTTC.

The J gene is TRBJ1-2, the V gene TRBV7-2; D is possibly TRBD1 (5 bases). The CDR3 is 12 amino acids. V lost 7 bases, J lost 4 bases, and 10 bases lay in between. Germline assignment: CDR1 SGHTA and CDR2 FQGNSA. DNA of the CDR3: TGTGCCAGCAAAGGGGTTCTCTATGGCTACACCTTC. This translates into CASKGVLYGYTF. Full variable domain (remainder filled in from reference TRBV7-2 and TRBJ1-2): GAGVSQSPSNKVTEKGKDVELRCDPISGHTALYWYRQSLGQGLEFLIYFQGNSAPDKSGLPSDRFSAERTGGSVSTLTIQRTQQEDSAVYLCASKGVLYGYTFGSGTRLTVV.

The J gene is TRBJ2-7, the V gene TRBV6-5, with 7 bases identical to TRBD2. This CDR3 region has 15 residues. Germline values: CDR1 MNHEY, CDR2 SVGAGI. Losses at the gene ends were 6 bases for V and 0 bases for J; bases not matched to a gene: 8. The CDR3 sequence is CASRKAGGSSYEQYV. The CDR3 nucleotides read TGTGCCAGCAGAAAAGCCGGCGGGAGCTCCTACGAGCAGTACGTC.

This clone appeared once. Other DNA sequences from this sample encode an identical CDR3 as well. This chain links TRBV19 with TRBJ1-5; D is uncertain. V was cut by 3 bases and J by 4 bases, with 7 bases left in between. The CDR3 consists of 13 residues. The germline gives CDR1 LNHDA, CDR2 SQIVND (reference sequence). CDR3 DNA: TGTGCCAGTAGTATCGGTCGGAATCAGCCCCAGCATTTT. It is translated as CASSIGRNQPQHF.

The CDR3 loop is CASSPGLAGPYEQYV. CDR3 nucleotide sequence: TGTGCCAGCAGTCCCGGACTAGCGGGGCCCTACGAGCAGTACGTC. The chain employs TRBV6-7 and TRBJ2-7, with 12 nucleotides matching TRBD2. TRBV6-7 is marked as an open reading frame, function uncertain. The CDR3 runs 15 residues. V dropped 5 bases and J dropped 2; count of bases not matched to a gene: 4.

V and J are TRBV28 and TRBJ2-7; TRBD2 matches at 8 bases. Germline V lookup: CDR1 MDHEN, CDR2 SYDVKM. The CDR3 length is 16 residues. The V and J ends lost 6 bases and 4 bases, in that order; junction bases with no gene match: 14. For the CDR3, the DNA is TGTGCCAGCAGCCAACTGGGACTAGGGGTTTTATACGAGCAGTACTTC. This translates into CASSQLGLGVLYEQYF.

The chain carries TRBV5-1 and TRBJ1-2, with 9 bases fitting TRBD1. The V gene's germline CDR1 is SGHRS and CDR2 YFSETQ. The V and J ends lost 0 bases and 5 bases, in that order; junction bases with no gene match: 5. This CDR3 is built from 15 residues. The CDR3 DNA follows: TGCGCCAGCAGCTTGGGGGGACAGGGAATTTATGGCTACACCTTC. Translated: CASSLGGQGIYGYTF.

The chain combines TRBV10-3 with TRBJ1-1; 7 bases map to TRBD1. This CDR3 comprises 15 residues. The V segment lost 3 bases and the J segment 0 bases; nucleotides outside the gene matches: 4. Per germline, CDR1 ENHRY and CDR2 SYGVKD. CDR3 loop: CAISDTGAVNTEAFF. Written as DNA, the CDR3 is TGTGCCATCAGTGACACAGGGGCGGTGAACACTGAAGCTTTCTTT.

V gene TRBV6-5 combines with J gene TRBJ2-3; 7 bases fit TRBD1. V was pared by 5 bases and J by 2 bases, with 4 bases of the junction left unmatched. This CDR3 is 14 amino acids long. In germline, CDR1 is MNHEY, CDR2 SVGAGI. The CDR3 region is CASSRTGSTDTQYF. CDR3 DNA sequence: TGTGCCAGCAGTAGGACAGGATCCACAGATACGCAGTATTTT.

V usage is TRBV30 and J usage is TRBJ1-3, with 7 bases that match TRBD1. This CDR3 comprises 14 residues. The germline gives CDR1 GTSNPN, CDR2 SVGIG (reference sequence). The trim removed 2 bases at V and 7 bases at J, leaving 8 bases unmatched. CDR3 bases: TGTGCCTGGAGTAGACAGGGTCCACGCAACACCATATATTTT. Amino acid sequence: CAWSRQGPRNTIYF.

Turning to this clone: One end of the junction does not line up with germline, which may come from a read error. The rearrangement joins TRBV4-1 to TRBJ2-2; 7 bases agree with TRBD2. Germline CDR1 reads MGHRA; CDR2 reads YSYEKL. There are 14 residues in the CDR3. This chain's CDR3 is CASSRSGNAGELFF. CDR3 nucleotide sequence: TGCGCCAGCAGTCGAAGCGGGAACGCCGGGGAGCTGTTTTTT.

V and J are TRBV19 and TRBJ2-4, with a tentative D call TRBD1 (6 bases). CDR1 LNHDA and CDR2 SQIVND come from the germline V gene (reference sequence). Deletions cut 2 bases from V and 9 bases from J, with 14 bases between. There are 14 residues in the CDR3. CDR3 amino acids: CASSIRQAGAIQYF. The CDR3 region has the DNA TGTGCCAGTAGTATAAGACAGGCTGGGGCCATTCAGTACTTC.